These T cell receptor beta chains were read from a single sample in a study of blood T cell dynamics during melanoma immunotherapy. Only in-frame clones appear in the TCRdb table, and some are missing; sequencing was by immunoSEQ multiplex PCR. The data hold tens of thousands of clones, with roughly nine tenths observed a single time. This specimen consisted of blood, obtained from a patient treated with checkpoint blockade. Receptors were obtained from a human donor with melanoma. The CDR3 runs from the conserved cysteine through the conserved F or W. Each record gives: clone size, V gene, D gene, J gene, CDR3 DNA, CDR3 protein. D genes are given only for firm matches. Clone size is not always given. Where it is, it says once, few, many or a class for expanded clones.

abundance: NA; v_gene: TRBV15; d_gene: NA; j_gene: TRBJ2-7; CDR3nt: TGTGCCACCAGCAGAGTGGGGCACACCCGTTTGGAACAGCAGTACTTC; CDR3aa: CATSRVGHTRLEQQYF
abundance: NA; v_gene: TRBV7-2; d_gene: NA; j_gene: TRBJ2-5; CDR3nt: TGTGCCAGCAGCTTGTATAGGGGGGCACGGGAGACCCAGTACTTC; CDR3aa: CASSLYRGARETQYF
abundance: NA; v_gene: TRBV7-2; d_gene: NA; j_gene: TRBJ2-3; CDR3nt: TGTGCCAGCAGCTTAGGGGGAGCTAGCACAGATACGCAGTATTTT; CDR3aa: CASSLGGASTDTQYF
abundance: NA; v_gene: TRBV11-3; d_gene: NA; j_gene: TRBJ2-1; CDR3nt: TGTGCCAGTGGCCAGGGGGGCATCAATGAGCAGTTCTTC; CDR3aa: CASGQGGINEQFF
abundance: NA; v_gene: TRBV7-8; d_gene: NA; j_gene: TRBJ2-1; CDR3nt: TGTGCCAGTGCGGACATAAAATTCGGGAATGAGCAGTTCTTC; CDR3aa: CASADIKFGNEQFF
abundance: NA; v_gene: TRBV9; d_gene: NA; j_gene: TRBJ1-2; CDR3nt: TGTGCCAGCACCCGGGACACCTCTAACTATGGCTACACCTTC; CDR3aa: CASTRDTSNYGYTF
abundance: NA; v_gene: TRBV5-1; d_gene: TRBD1; j_gene: TRBJ2-2; CDR3nt: TGCGCCAGCAGTCCAGGACAGGGATACACCGGGGAGCTGTTTTTT; CDR3aa: CASSPGQGYTGELFF
abundance: NA; v_gene: TRBV7-7; d_gene: NA; j_gene: TRBJ2-5; CDR3nt: TGTGCTAGCAGCTTATTTTGGGGTATCCAGGAGACCCAGTACTTC; CDR3aa: CASSLFWGIQETQYF
abundance: NA; v_gene: TRBV4-2; d_gene: NA; j_gene: TRBJ2-7; CDR3nt: TGTGCCAGCAGCCAAGATTGGAGTAGCGCTTACGAGCAGTACTTC; CDR3aa: CASSQDWSSAYEQYF
abundance: NA; v_gene: TRBV19; d_gene: NA; j_gene: TRBJ1-5; CDR3nt: TGTGCCAGTAGTAGAGGACAGAATCAGCCCCAGCATTTT; CDR3aa: CASSRGQNQPQHF
abundance: NA; v_gene: TRBV5-5; d_gene: TRBD1; j_gene: TRBJ1-4; CDR3nt: TGTGCCAGCAGCCTTTCGACAGGGGCCGTTAATGAAAAACTGTTTTTT; CDR3aa: CASSLSTGAVNEKLFF
abundance: NA; v_gene: TRBV7-3; d_gene: TRBD2; j_gene: TRBJ2-2; CDR3nt: TGTGCCAGCAGCTTCCCTATAGCGGGGGGCCGGGTCACCGGGGAGCTGTTTTTT; CDR3aa: CASSFPIAGGRVTGELFF
abundance: NA; v_gene: TRBV2; d_gene: TRBD1; j_gene: TRBJ1-2; CDR3nt: TGTGCCAGCAGTGACTGGACAGGGGACGGCTACACCTTC; CDR3aa: CASSDWTGDGYTF
abundance: NA; v_gene: TRBV20-1; d_gene: NA; j_gene: TRBJ1-1; CDR3nt: TGCAGTGCTAGGGGGGGAACTGAAGCTTTCTTT; CDR3aa: CSARGGTEAFF
abundance: NA; v_gene: TRBV7-3; d_gene: NA; j_gene: TRBJ2-5; CDR3nt: TGTGCCAGCAGCTTAATGGGCAGCCAAGAGACCCAGTACTTC; CDR3aa: CASSLMGSQETQYF
abundance: NA; v_gene: TRBV7-6; d_gene: NA; j_gene: TRBJ2-1; CDR3nt: TGTGCCAGCAGGGGTACACAGGGTACCTACAATGAGCAGTTCTTC; CDR3aa: CASRGTQGTYNEQFF
abundance: NA; v_gene: TRBV28; d_gene: TRBD2; j_gene: TRBJ2-7; CDR3nt: TGTGCCAGCAAGCTCCGAACTAGCGAGTCCTACGAGCAGTACTTC; CDR3aa: CASKLRTSESYEQYF
abundance: few; v_gene: TRBV5-6; d_gene: NA; j_gene: TRBJ1-2; CDR3nt: TGTGCCAGCAGCTTGACGGTCGGACAGCCAAACTATGGCTACACCTTC; CDR3aa: CASSLTVGQPNYGYTF
abundance: NA; v_gene: TRBV7-9; d_gene: TRBD1; j_gene: TRBJ2-1; CDR3nt: TGTGCCAGCAGCCTAGGGACAGGGTTCTACAATGAGCAGTTCTTC; CDR3aa: CASSLGTGFYNEQFF
abundance: medium-sized; v_gene: TRBV7-9; d_gene: NA; j_gene: TRBJ1-1; CDR3nt: TGTGCCAGCACGATAGGGGGGGGTGAAGCTTTCTTT; CDR3aa: CASTIGGGEAFF
abundance: NA; v_gene: TRBV5-1; d_gene: TRBD1; j_gene: TRBJ1-1; CDR3nt: TGCGCCAGCAGTTTGGACAGGGGTGGTTTGAACACTGAAGCTTTCTTT; CDR3aa: CASSLDRGGLNTEAFF
abundance: NA; v_gene: TRBV29-1; d_gene: TRBD1; j_gene: TRBJ1-2; CDR3nt: TGCAGCGTTGGGGGGACAGGGGAATATGGCTACACCTTC; CDR3aa: CSVGGTGEYGYTF
abundance: NA; v_gene: TRBV28; d_gene: NA; j_gene: TRBJ1-5; CDR3nt: TGTGCCAGCAGTTTCACGACAGGAGTGGGCAATCAGCCCCAGCATTTT; CDR3aa: CASSFTTGVGNQPQHF
abundance: few; v_gene: TRBV28; d_gene: NA; j_gene: TRBJ1-1; CDR3nt: TGTGCCAGCAGTTTATTAGTTAACACTGAAGCTTTCTTT; CDR3aa: CASSLLVNTEAFF
abundance: NA; v_gene: TRBV7-2; d_gene: NA; j_gene: TRBJ2-3; CDR3nt: TGTGCCAGCAGCGTACAGACCACCTACACAGATACGCAGTATTTT; CDR3aa: CASSVQTTYTDTQYF
abundance: few; v_gene: TRBV5-1; d_gene: NA; j_gene: TRBJ1-2; CDR3nt: TGCGCCAGCAGCTTGGCGGGGGTTAACTATGGCTACACCTTC; CDR3aa: CASSLAGVNYGYTF
abundance: NA; v_gene: TRBV21-1; d_gene: NA; j_gene: TRBJ2-7; CDR3nt: TGTGCCAGCAGCACGACTCAGGGGGACAGGACCTCCTACGAGCAGTACTTC; CDR3aa: CASSTTQGDRTSYEQYF
abundance: NA; v_gene: TRBV19; d_gene: NA; j_gene: TRBJ2-5; CDR3nt: TGTGCCAGTAGTATAGATCAAGGAGAGACCCAGTACTTC; CDR3aa: CASSIDQGETQYF
abundance: few; v_gene: TRBV9; d_gene: NA; j_gene: TRBJ2-2; CDR3nt: TGTGCCAGCAGCGTGAACACCGGGGAGCTGTTTTTT; CDR3aa: CASSVNTGELFF
abundance: NA; v_gene: TRBV30; d_gene: NA; j_gene: TRBJ2-5; CDR3nt: TGTGCCTGGAGTGTAGCAGGGGCAGAGACCCAGTACTTC; CDR3aa: CAWSVAGAETQYF
abundance: NA; v_gene: TRBV9; d_gene: TRBD1; j_gene: TRBJ1-2; CDR3nt: TGTGCCAGCAGCGTAGTGTCAGGGGGCTATGGCTACACCTTC; CDR3aa: CASSVVSGGYGYTF
abundance: NA; v_gene: TRBV5-5; d_gene: NA; j_gene: TRBJ1-2; CDR3nt: TGTGCCAGCAGCTTGACAACGGGCTATGGCTACACCTTC; CDR3aa: CASSLTTGYGYTF
abundance: NA; v_gene: TRBV29-1; d_gene: NA; j_gene: TRBJ2-7; CDR3nt: TGCAGCGTTGAATTAGGGCCCTCCTACGAGCAGTACTTC; CDR3aa: CSVELGPSYEQYF
abundance: NA; v_gene: TRBV7-8; d_gene: NA; j_gene: TRBJ1-3; CDR3nt: TGTGCCAGCAGCTCCCTAGACCGGTCTGGAAACACCATATATTTT; CDR3aa: CASSSLDRSGNTIYF
abundance: NA; v_gene: TRBV11-3; d_gene: TRBD1; j_gene: TRBJ1-1; CDR3nt: TGTGCCAGCAGCTTAGATCAGGGGGGCACTGAAGCTTTCTTT; CDR3aa: CASSLDQGGTEAFF
abundance: NA; v_gene: TRBV19; d_gene: NA; j_gene: TRBJ2-6; CDR3nt: TGTGCCAGTAGACCCTACACTGGGGCCAACGTCCTGACTTTC; CDR3aa: CASRPYTGANVLTF
abundance: NA; v_gene: TRBV28; d_gene: TRBD1; j_gene: TRBJ2-7; CDR3nt: TGTGCCAGCAGTTTCCGGGACAGGGGGGAGCAGTACTTC; CDR3aa: CASSFRDRGEQYF
abundance: NA; v_gene: TRBV6-1; d_gene: NA; j_gene: TRBJ1-5; CDR3nt: TGTGCCAGCAGTGAAGGATGGCAGGGGTATCAGCCCCAGCATTTT; CDR3aa: CASSEGWQGYQPQHF
abundance: NA; v_gene: TRBV7-2; d_gene: NA; j_gene: TRBJ1-2; CDR3nt: TGTGCCAGCAGCTCTTTAAACTACTATGGCTACACCTTC; CDR3aa: CASSSLNYYGYTF
abundance: few; v_gene: TRBV6-6; d_gene: NA; j_gene: TRBJ2-7; CDR3nt: TGTGCCAGCAGTTACGACAGTGCCTACGAGCAGTACTTC; CDR3aa: CASSYDSAYEQYF
abundance: NA; v_gene: TRBV19; d_gene: TRBD2; j_gene: TRBJ2-2; CDR3nt: TGTGCCAGTAGTAAGGGACTAGCCCGCGGGAACACCGGGGAGCTGTTTTTT; CDR3aa: CASSKGLARGNTGELFF
abundance: NA; v_gene: TRBV6-6; d_gene: NA; j_gene: TRBJ1-1; CDR3nt: TGTGCCAGCACTCCAGACGGGAACTCTGAAGCTTTCTTT; CDR3aa: CASTPDGNSEAFF
abundance: NA; v_gene: TRBV5-6; d_gene: TRBD2; j_gene: TRBJ2-7; CDR3nt: TGTGCCAGCAGCCCAATCGCGGGACTAGCGGGAGCTCCCTCGAGCGAGCAGTACTTC; CDR3aa: CASSPIAGLAGAPSSEQYF
abundance: once; v_gene: TRBV12-5; d_gene: NA; j_gene: TRBJ2-3; CDR3nt: TGTGCTAGTGGTTTGGTAGGGACTAGCACAGATACGCAGTATTTT; CDR3aa: CASGLVGTSTDTQYF
abundance: NA; v_gene: TRBV7-2; d_gene: NA; j_gene: TRBJ1-3; CDR3nt: TGTGCCAGCAGCTTAGGTGACAGGGGAAACACCATATATTTT; CDR3aa: CASSLGDRGNTIYF
abundance: NA; v_gene: TRBV7-9; d_gene: NA; j_gene: TRBJ2-3; CDR3nt: TGTGCCAGCAGCTTGCAGCGCCAGGTGGCAGATACGCAGTATTTT; CDR3aa: CASSLQRQVADTQYF
abundance: NA; v_gene: TRBV11-2; d_gene: TRBD1; j_gene: TRBJ1-2; CDR3nt: TGTGCCAGCAGCCCCCTGGACAGGGGGCCTTTGGGCTACACCTTC; CDR3aa: CASSPLDRGPLGYTF
abundance: NA; v_gene: TRBV11-3; d_gene: NA; j_gene: TRBJ2-7; CDR3nt: TGTGCCAGCAGCACCCACAGGGGGGGCGAGCAGTACTTC; CDR3aa: CASSTHRGGEQYF
abundance: NA; v_gene: TRBV6-6; d_gene: TRBD2; j_gene: TRBJ2-7; CDR3nt: TGTGCCAGCAGTTCCGGGACTAGCAGAACCTACGAGCAGTACTTC; CDR3aa: CASSSGTSRTYEQYF